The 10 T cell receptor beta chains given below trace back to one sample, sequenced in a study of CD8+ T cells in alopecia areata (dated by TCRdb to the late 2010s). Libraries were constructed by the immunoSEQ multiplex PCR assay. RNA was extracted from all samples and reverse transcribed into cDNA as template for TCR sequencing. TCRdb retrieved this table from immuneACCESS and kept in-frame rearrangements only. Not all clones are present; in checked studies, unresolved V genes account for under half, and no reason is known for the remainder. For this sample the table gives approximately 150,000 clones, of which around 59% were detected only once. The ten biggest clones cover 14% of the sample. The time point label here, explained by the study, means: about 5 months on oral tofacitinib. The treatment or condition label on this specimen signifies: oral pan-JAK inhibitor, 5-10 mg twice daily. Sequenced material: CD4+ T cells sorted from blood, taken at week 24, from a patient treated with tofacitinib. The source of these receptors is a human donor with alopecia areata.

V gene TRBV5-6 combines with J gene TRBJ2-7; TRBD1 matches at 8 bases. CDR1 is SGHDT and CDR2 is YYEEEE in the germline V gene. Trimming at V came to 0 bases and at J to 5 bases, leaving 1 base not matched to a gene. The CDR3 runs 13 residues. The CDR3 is CASSLAGGNEQYF. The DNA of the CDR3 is TGTGCCAGCAGCTTGGCAGGGGGCAACGAGCAGTACTTC.

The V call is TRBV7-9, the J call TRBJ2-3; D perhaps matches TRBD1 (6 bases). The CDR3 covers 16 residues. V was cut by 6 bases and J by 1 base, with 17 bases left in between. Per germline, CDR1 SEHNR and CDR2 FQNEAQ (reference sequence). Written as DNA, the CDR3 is TGTGCCAGCAGACATAAACAGGGATCGGGCACAGATACGCAGTATTTT. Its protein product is CASRHKQGSGTDTQYF.

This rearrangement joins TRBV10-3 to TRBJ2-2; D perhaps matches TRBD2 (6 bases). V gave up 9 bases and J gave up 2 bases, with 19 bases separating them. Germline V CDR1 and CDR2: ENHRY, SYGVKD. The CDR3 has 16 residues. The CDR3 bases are TGTGCCATGTCCCGTCTCGGGACTGACAACACCGGGGAGCTGTTTTTT. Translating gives CAMSRLGTDNTGELFF.

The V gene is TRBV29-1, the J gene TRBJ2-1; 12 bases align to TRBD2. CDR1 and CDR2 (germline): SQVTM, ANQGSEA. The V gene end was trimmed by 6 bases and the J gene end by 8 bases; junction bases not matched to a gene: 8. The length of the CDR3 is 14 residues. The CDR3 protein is CSVRLAGAWDEQFF. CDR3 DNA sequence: TGCAGCGTCCGACTAGCGGGGGCCTGGGATGAGCAGTTCTTC.

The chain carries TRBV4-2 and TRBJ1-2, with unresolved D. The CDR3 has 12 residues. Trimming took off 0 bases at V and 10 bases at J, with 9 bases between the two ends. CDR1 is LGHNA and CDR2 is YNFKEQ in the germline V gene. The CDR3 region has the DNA TGTGCCAGCAGCCAAGATAGAGGAACCTACACCTTC. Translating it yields CASSQDRGTYTF.

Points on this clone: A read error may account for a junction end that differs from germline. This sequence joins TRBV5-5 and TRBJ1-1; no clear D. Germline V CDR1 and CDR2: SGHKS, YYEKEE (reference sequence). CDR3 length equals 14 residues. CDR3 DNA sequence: TGTGCCTGCAGCTTGGATCGTCCGTCAGGCGGGGCTTTCTTT. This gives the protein CACSLDRPSGGAFF.

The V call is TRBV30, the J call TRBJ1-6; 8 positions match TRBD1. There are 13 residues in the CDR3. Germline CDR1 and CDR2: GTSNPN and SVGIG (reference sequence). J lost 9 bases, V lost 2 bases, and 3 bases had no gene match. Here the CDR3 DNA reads TGTGCCTGGAGTTACAGGGGGGGTTCACCCCTCCACTTT. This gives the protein CAWSYRGGSPLHF.

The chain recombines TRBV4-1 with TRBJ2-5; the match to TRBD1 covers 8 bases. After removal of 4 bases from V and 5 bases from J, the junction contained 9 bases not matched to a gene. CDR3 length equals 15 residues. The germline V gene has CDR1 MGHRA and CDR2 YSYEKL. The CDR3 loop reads CASSRPQGAGETQYF. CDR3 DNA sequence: TGCGCCAGCAGCCGCCCCCAGGGGGCCGGGGAGACCCAGTACTTC.

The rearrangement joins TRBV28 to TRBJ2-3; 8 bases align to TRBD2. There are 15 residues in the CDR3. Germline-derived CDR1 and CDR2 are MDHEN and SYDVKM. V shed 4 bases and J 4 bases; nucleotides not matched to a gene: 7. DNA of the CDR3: TGTGCCAGCAGTTCCCCGGGGGGGCTTGCAGATACGCAGTATTTT. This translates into CASSSPGGLADTQYF.

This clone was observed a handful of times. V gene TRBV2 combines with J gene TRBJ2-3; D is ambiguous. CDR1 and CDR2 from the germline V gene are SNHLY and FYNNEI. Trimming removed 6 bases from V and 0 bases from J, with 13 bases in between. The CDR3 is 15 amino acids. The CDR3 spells CASRRDTSSTDTQYF. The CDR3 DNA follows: TGTGCCAGCAGGAGAGACACCTCTAGCACAGATACGCAGTATTTT.